The 8 T cell receptor beta chains reported below all come from one sample, sequenced in a study of graft-versus-host responses after intestinal transplantation. These receptors' targets are unknown. The assay was immunoSEQ multiplex PCR, and TCRdb's table has in-frame clones only and misses some. The sample has around 100,000 clones, just under 95% seen once. Sample: unstimulated CD8+ T cells sorted from spleen or lymph node cells, taken before transplant. The origin of the receptors is a human donor who was the organ donor for an intestinal transplant.

This chain links TRBV9 with TRBJ2-4; the D gene is possibly TRBD2 (5 bases). Per germline, CDR1 SGDLS and CDR2 YYNGEE. The length of the CDR3 is 12 residues. Deletions cut 4 bases from V and 8 bases from J, with 10 bases between. The CDR3 DNA sequence: TGTGCCAGCAGCCCCTTCGGGGACATTCAGTACTTC. Protein: CASSPFGDIQYF.

The V gene is TRBV10-3, the J gene TRBJ2-1; TRBD2 aligns across 7 bases. V was clipped by 8 bases and J by 9 bases; unmatched bases: 7. Germline V gene data show CDR1 as ENHRY and CDR2 as SYGVKD. CDR3 length equals 12 residues. CDR3 in DNA: TGTGCCATCGTGGGGGGGGTCGGTGAGCAGTTCTTC. Its translation is CAIVGGVGEQFF.

This clone was observed a single time. This chain joins TRBV9 and TRBJ2-5; 8 bases match TRBD1. Trimming took 0 bases from V and 3 from J; bases not matched to a gene: 1. Germline V CDR1 and CDR2: SGDLS, YYNGEE. The CDR3 has 14 residues. The CDR3 DNA reads as TGTGCCAGCAGCGTAGCAGGGGGCGAAGAGACCCAGTACTTC. Encoded protein: CASSVAGGEETQYF.

The V gene is TRBV11-2, the J gene TRBJ1-2; tentatively, D is TRBD1 (5 bases). Trimming removed 1 base at V and 8 bases at J, with 5 bases between. CDR3 length: 11 residues. CDR1 is SGHAT and CDR2 is FQNNGV in the germline V gene. The CDR3 DNA reads as TGTGCCAGCAGCTTAGGGGGCGGCTACACCTTC. This codes for CASSLGGGYTF.

This clone occurred a few times. CDR3 amino acids: CASSSNSGNTIYF. CDR3 sequence (DNA): TGTGCCAGCAGTTCGAATTCTGGAAACACCATATATTTT. This chain uses TRBV6-5 with TRBJ1-3; D remains unclear. The CDR3 has 13 residues. V was clipped by 4 bases and J by 1 base, with 5 bases between them. Germline CDR1 is MNHEY and CDR2 is SVGAGI.

The chain recombines TRBV30 with TRBJ1-2, with 11 bases identical to TRBD1. V was pared by 4 bases and J by 4 bases, with 5 bases of the junction left unmatched. This CDR3 has 14 amino acids. The germline CDR1 and CDR2 sequences are GTSNPN and SVGIG (reference sequence). Written as DNA, the CDR3 is TGTGCCTGGACCCGGGACAGGGGGTTCTATGGCTACACCTTC. As protein: CAWTRDRGFYGYTF.

This chain connects TRBV6-5 to TRBJ1-2; D uncertain. The CDR3 runs to 14 residues. Between the trimmed V and J ends, which lost 6 bases and 4 bases, there was a span of 15 bases. CDR1 and CDR2 from the germline V gene are MNHEY and SVGAGI. The CDR3 reads CASSRRRGGYGYTF. For the CDR3, the DNA is TGTGCCAGCAGCCGAAGGCGGGGTGGCTATGGCTACACCTTC.

The V gene is TRBV6-5, the J gene TRBJ2-1; D gene uncertain. The CDR3 has 13 residues. Per the germline V gene, CDR1 is MNHEY and CDR2 is SVGAGI. V was shortened by 6 bases and J by 4 bases, with 10 bases between the two germline ends. The CDR3 here is CASSPTGYNEQFF. The CDR3 DNA reads TGTGCCAGCAGCCCCACTGGGTACAATGAGCAGTTCTTC.